This T cell receptor beta chain is drawn from a study of cytomegalovirus exposure and HLA in healthy donors. Trimming took 3 bases from V and 6 from J; bases not matched to a gene: 2. CDR3 size: 11 residues. CDR1 SQVTM and CDR2 ANQGSEA come from the germline V gene. The PCR was carried out with 60 Vbeta primers and 13 Jbeta primers. The method was immunoSEQ multiplex PCR; TCRdb's version includes in-frame clones alone and lacks a portion of them. In the table there are 200,000 or so clones, roughly 85% of which are singletons. Material for sequencing was PBMCs. The chain joins TRBV29-1 to TRBJ2-7; 7 bases fit TRBD2. The TCR sequence derives from a man aged 18 to 29 in good health and CMV-seronegative. CDR3 residues: CSVDGGVEQYF. CDR3 DNA sequence: TGCAGCGTTGATGGGGGGGTCGAGCAGTACTTC.